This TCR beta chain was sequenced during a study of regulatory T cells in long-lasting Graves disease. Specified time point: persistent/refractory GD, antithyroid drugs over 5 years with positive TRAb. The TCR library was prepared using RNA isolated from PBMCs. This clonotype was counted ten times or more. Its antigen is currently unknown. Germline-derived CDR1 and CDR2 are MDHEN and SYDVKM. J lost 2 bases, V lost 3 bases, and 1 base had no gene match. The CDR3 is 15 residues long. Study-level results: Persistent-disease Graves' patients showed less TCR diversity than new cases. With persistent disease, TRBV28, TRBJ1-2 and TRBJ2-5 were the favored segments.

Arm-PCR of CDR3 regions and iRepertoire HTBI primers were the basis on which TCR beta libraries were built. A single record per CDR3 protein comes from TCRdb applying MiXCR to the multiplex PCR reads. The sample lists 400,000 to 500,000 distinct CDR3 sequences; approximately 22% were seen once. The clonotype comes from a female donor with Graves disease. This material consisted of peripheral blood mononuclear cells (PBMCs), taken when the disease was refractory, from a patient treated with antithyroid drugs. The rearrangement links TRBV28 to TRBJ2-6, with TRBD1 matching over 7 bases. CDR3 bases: TGTGCCAGCAGTTTCAGGGGGACTGGGGCCAACGTCCTGACTTTC. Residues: CASSFRGTGANVLTF.